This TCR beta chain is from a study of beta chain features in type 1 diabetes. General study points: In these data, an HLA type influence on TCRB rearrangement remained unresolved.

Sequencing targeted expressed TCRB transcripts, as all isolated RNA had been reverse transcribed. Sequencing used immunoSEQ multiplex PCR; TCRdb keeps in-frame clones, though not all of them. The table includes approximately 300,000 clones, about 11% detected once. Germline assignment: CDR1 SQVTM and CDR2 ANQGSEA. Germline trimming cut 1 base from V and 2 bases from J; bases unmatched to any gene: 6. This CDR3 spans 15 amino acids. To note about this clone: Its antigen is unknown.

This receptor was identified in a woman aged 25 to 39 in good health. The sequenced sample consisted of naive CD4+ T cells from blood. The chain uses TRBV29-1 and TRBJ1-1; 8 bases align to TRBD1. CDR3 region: CSVEGRTGINTEAFF. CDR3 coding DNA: TGCAGCGTTGAAGGACGGACAGGGATCAACACTGAAGCTTTCTTT.